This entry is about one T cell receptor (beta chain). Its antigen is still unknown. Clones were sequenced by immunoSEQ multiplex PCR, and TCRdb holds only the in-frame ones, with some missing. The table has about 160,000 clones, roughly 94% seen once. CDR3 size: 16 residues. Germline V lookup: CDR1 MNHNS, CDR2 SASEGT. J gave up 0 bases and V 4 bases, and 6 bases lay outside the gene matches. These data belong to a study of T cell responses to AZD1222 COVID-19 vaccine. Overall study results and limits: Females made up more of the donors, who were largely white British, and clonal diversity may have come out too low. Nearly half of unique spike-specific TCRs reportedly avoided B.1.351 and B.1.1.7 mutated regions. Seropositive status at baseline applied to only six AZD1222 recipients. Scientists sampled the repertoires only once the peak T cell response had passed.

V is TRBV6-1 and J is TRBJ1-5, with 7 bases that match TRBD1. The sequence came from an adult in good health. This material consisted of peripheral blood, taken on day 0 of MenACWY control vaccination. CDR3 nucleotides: TGTGCCAGCAGTGCCACACAGGGGAATAGCAATCAGCCCCAGCATTTT. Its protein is CASSATQGNSNQPQHF.